What follows are 6 T cell receptor beta chains derived from one specimen sequenced in a study of shared clonotypes between healthy human individuals. Assay used: immunoSEQ multiplex PCR; TCRdb lists only in-frame clones, some missing. The table shows about 92,000 clones, with 60% to 75% occurring only once. Sequenced material: memory CD8+ T cells sorted from blood. This sample's subset: CD45RO+ cells pooled with CCR7-negative TemRA cells. These receptors came from a man younger than 45 in good health.

V and J are TRBV5-5 and TRBJ2-1; 9 nucleotides align to TRBD1. CDR3 size: 17 residues. CDR1 is SGHKS and CDR2 is YYEKEE in the germline V gene (reference sequence). V lost 4 bases to trimming and J lost 7 bases; unmatched junction nucleotides: 15. CDR3 in DNA: TGTGCCAGCAGCCGACTCCCGGGACAGGGTAGTGGGAATGAGCAGTTCTTC. Its protein is CASSRLPGQGSGNEQFF.

The V gene is TRBV4-3, the J gene TRBJ2-7; TRBD1 or TRBD2 may be the D gene (5 bases each). Trimming pared 3 bases from V and 1 base from J, leaving 13 bases between. CDR3 length: 15 residues. Germline CDR1 LGHNA, CDR2 YSLEER. In nucleotides, the CDR3 is TGCGCCAGCAGCCATCCTGGGACGGGTTCCTACGAGCAGTACTTC. Residues: CASSHPGTGSYEQYF.

This clone came up once. V is TRBV27 and J is TRBJ2-7; the D gene could be TRBD1 or TRBD2 (5 bases each). The V gene's germline CDR1 is MNHEY and CDR2 SMNVEV (reference sequence). Trimming removed 7 bases from V and 0 bases from J, with 19 bases in between. CDR3 size: 16 residues. CDR3 coding DNA: TGTGCCAGCATGAGGGGCGTCCTTAAGAGCTCCTACGAGCAGTACTTC. It encodes CASMRGVLKSSYEQYF.

The J gene is TRBJ1-2, the V gene TRBV4-3; TRBD1 might be the D (6 bases). Germline CDR1 reads LGHNA; CDR2 reads YSLEER. CDR3 length: 16 residues. V lost 0 bases and J lost 4, with 15 bases in between. The CDR3 loop reads CASSQDAGTRRYGYTF. The CDR3 nucleotides are TGCGCCAGCAGCCAAGACGCCGGGACAAGACGCTATGGCTACACCTTC.

This chain joins TRBV11-3 and TRBJ2-1; D gene ambiguous. The germline CDR1 and CDR2 sequences are SGHNT and YENEEA. There are 15 residues in the CDR3. The V and J ends lost 5 bases and 0 bases respectively, with 11 bases between them. The chain's CDR3 is CASSALESSYNEQFF. CDR3 in DNA: TGTGCCAGCAGCGCCCTAGAAAGCTCCTACAATGAGCAGTTCTTC.

V usage is TRBV7-7 and J usage is TRBJ2-3; D may match TRBD1 or TRBD2 (6 bases each). The CDR3 consists of 14 residues. Germline loops: CDR1 SSHAT, CDR2 FNYEAQ (reference sequence). V lost 5 bases to trimming and J lost 4 bases, with 13 bases between them. In DNA, the CDR3 is TGTGCCAGCAGCCCGTCGAGGGGGGCAGATACGCAGTATTTT. Amino acids: CASSPSRGADTQYF.